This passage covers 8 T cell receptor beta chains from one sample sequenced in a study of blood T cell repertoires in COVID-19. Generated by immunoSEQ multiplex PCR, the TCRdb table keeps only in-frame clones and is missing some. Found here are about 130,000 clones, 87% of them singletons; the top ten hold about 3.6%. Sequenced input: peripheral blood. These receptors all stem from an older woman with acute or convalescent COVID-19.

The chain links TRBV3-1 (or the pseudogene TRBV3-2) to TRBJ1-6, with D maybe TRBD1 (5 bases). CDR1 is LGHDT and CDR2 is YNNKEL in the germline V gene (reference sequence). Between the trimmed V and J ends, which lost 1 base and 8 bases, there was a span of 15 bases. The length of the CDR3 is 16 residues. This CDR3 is CASSQVVGGGHSPLHF. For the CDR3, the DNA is TGTGCCAGCAGCCAAGTGGTGGGGGGTGGGCATTCACCCCTCCACTTT.

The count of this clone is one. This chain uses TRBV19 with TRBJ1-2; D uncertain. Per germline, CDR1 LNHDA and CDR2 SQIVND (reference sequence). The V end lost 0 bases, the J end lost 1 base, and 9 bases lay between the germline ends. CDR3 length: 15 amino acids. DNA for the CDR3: TGTGCCAGTAGTATAGATCCGGCGGGTAACTATGGCTACACCTTC. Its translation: CASSIDPAGNYGYTF.

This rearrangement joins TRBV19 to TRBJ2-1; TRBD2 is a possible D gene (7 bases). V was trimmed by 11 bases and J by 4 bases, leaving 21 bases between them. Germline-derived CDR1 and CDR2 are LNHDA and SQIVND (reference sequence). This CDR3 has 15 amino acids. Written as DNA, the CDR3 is TGTGCCTCCAAGAGGGGGAGCGGGATTTACAATGAGCAGTTCTTC. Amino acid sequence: CASKRGSGIYNEQFF.

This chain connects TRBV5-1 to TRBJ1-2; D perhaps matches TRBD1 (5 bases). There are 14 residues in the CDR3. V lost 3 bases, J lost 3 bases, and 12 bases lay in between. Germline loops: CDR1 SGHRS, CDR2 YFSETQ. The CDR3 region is CASSSDTLHYGYTF. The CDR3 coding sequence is TGCGCCAGCAGCTCGGACACCCTACACTATGGCTACACCTTC.

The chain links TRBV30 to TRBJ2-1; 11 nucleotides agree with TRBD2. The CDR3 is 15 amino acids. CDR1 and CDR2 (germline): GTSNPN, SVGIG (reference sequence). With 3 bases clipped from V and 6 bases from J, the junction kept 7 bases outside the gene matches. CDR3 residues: CAWSLAGGRPNEQFF. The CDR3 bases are TGTGCCTGGAGCCTAGCGGGAGGTCGTCCCAATGAGCAGTTCTTC.

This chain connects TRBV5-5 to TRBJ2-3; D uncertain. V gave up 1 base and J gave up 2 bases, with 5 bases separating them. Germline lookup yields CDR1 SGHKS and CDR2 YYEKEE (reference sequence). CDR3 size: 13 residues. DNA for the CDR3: TGTGCCAGCAGCTTGTATCCCACAGATACGCAGTATTTT. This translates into CASSLYPTDTQYF.

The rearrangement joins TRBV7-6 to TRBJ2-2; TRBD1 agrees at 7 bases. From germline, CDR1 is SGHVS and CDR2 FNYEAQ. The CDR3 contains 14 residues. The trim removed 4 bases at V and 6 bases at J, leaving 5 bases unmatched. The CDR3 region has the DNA TGTGCCAGCAGCTCCGACAGGGATTCCGGGGAGCTGTTTTTT. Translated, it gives CASSSDRDSGELFF.

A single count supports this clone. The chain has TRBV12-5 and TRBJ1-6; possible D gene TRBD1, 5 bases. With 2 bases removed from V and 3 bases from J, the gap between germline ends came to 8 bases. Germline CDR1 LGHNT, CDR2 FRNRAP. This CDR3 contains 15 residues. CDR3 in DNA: TGTGCTAGTGGTTTGATGGACAACTATAATTCACCCCTCCACTTT. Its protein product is CASGLMDNYNSPLHF. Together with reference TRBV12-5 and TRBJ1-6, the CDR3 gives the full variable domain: DARVTQTPRHKVTEMGQEVTMRCQPILGHNTVFWYRQTMMQGLELLAYFRNRAPLDDSGMPKDRFSAEMPDATLATLKIQPSEPRDSAVYFCASGLMDNYNSPLHFGNGTRLTVT.